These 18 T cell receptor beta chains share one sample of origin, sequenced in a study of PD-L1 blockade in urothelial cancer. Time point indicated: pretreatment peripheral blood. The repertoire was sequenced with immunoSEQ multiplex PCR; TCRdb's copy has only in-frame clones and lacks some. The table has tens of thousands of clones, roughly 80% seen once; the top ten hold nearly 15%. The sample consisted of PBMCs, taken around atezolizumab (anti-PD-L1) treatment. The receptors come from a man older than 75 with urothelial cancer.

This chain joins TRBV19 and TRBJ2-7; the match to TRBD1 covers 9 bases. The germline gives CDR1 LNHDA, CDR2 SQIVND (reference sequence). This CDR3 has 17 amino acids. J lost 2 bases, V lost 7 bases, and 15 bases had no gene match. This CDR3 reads CASNPSPGQGIPYEQYF. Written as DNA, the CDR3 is TGTGCCAGTAATCCCTCCCCGGGACAGGGTATACCCTACGAGCAGTACTTC.

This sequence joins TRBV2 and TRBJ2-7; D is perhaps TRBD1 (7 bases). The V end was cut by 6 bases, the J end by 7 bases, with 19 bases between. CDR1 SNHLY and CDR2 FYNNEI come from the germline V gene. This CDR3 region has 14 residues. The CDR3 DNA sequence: TGTGCCAGCAGGGGGGACAGCCTTCGGGGGGAGCAGTACTTC. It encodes CASRGDSLRGEQYF.

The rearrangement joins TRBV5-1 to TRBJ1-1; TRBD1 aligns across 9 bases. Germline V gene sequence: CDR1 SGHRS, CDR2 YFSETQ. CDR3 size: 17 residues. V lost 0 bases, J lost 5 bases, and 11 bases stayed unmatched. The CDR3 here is CASSLGGTGGSGTEAFF. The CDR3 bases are TGCGCCAGCAGCTTGGGTGGAACAGGGGGCTCGGGGACTGAAGCTTTCTTT.

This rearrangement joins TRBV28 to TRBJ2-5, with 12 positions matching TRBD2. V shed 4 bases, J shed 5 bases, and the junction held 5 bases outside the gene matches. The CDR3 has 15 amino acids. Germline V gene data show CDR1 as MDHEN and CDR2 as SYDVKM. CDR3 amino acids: CASSSLAGGGETQYF. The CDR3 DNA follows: TGTGCCAGCAGTTCTCTAGCGGGAGGGGGGGAGACCCAGTACTTC.

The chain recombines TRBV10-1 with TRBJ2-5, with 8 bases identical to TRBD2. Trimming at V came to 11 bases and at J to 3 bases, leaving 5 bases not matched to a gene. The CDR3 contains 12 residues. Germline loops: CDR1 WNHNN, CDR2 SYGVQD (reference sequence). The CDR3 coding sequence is TGCGCCTTGAGCGGGAGCAAAGAGACCCAGTACTTC. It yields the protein CALSGSKETQYF.

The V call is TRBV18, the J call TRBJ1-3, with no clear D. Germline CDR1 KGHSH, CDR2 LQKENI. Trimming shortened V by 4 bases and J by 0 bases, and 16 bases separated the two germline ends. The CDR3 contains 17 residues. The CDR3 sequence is CASSQNQEVSSGNTIYF. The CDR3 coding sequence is TGTGCCAGCTCACAAAACCAGGAGGTATCCTCTGGAAACACCATATATTTT.

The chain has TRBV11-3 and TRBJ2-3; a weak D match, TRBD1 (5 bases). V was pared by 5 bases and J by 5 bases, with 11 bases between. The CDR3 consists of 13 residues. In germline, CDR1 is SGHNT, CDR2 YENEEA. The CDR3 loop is CASSPGAIDTQYF. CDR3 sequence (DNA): TGTGCCAGCAGCCCTGGGGCCATAGATACGCAGTATTTT.

The CDR3 spells CASSLLAGYSYNEQFF. DNA of the CDR3: TGTGCCAGCAGCTTATTGGCGGGATACTCCTACAATGAGCAGTTCTTC. V is TRBV7-6 and J is TRBJ2-1, with D maybe TRBD2 (6 bases). Germline assignment: CDR1 SGHVS and CDR2 FNYEAQ. Between the trimmed V and J ends, which lost 2 bases and 0 bases, there was a span of 11 bases. This CDR3 spans 16 amino acids.

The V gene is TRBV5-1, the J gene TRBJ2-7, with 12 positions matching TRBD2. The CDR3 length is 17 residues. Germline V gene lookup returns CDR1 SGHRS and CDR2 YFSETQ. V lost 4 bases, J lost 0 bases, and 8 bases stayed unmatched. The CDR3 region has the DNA TGCGCCAGCAGCCCGATGACTAGCGGGAGCCCCTCCTACGAGCAGTACTTC. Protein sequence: CASSPMTSGSPSYEQYF. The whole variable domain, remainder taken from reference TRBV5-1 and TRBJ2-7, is KAGVTQTPRYLIKTRGQQVTLSCSPISGHRSVSWYQQTPGQGLQFLFEYFSETQRNKGNFPGRFSGRQFSNSRSEMNVSTLELGDSALYLCASSPMTSGSPSYEQYFGPGTRLTVT.

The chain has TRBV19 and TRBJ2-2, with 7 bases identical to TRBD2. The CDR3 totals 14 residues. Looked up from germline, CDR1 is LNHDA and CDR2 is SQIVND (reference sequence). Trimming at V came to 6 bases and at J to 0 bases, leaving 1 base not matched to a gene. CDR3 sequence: CASRTSANTGELFF. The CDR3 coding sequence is TGTGCCAGTAGAACTAGCGCGAACACCGGGGAGCTGTTTTTT.

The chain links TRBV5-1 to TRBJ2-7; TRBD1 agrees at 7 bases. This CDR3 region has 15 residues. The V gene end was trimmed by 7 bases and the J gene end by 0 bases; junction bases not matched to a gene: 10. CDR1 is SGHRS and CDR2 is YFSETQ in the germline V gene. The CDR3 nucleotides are TGCGCCAGCGCGCCGACCGGGACAGCCTCCTACGAGCAGTACTTC. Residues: CASAPTGTASYEQYF.

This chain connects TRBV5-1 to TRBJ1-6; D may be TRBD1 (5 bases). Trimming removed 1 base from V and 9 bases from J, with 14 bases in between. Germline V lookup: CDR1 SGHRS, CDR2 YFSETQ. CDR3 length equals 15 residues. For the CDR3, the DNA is TGCGCCAGCAGCTTGAGGGGATCCGACAGTTCACCCCTCCACTTT. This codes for CASSLRGSDSSPLHF. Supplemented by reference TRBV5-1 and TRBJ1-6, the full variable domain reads KAGVTQTPRYLIKTRGQQVTLSCSPISGHRSVSWYQQTPGQGLQFLFEYFSETQRNKGNFPGRFSGRQFSNSRSEMNVSTLELGDSALYLCASSLRGSDSSPLHFGNGTRLTVT.

The CDR3 nucleotides read TGCGCCAGCAGCTCAGGACCGGCGGAGGCGAACACCGGGGAGCTGTTTTTT. Translated: CASSSGPAEANTGELFF. The chain carries TRBV5-1 and TRBJ2-2, with TRBD2 as a possible D gene (5 bases). V shed 3 bases and J shed 0 bases, with 15 bases lying between them. Germline V gives CDR1 SGHRS, CDR2 YFSETQ. The CDR3 loop spans 17 amino acids.

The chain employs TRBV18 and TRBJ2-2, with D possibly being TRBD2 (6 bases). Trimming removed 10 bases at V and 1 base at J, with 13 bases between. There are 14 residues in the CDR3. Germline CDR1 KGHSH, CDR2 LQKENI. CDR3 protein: CATTGTGNTGELFF. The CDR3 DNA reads TGTGCCACGACCGGGACTGGGAACACCGGGGAGCTGTTTTTT.

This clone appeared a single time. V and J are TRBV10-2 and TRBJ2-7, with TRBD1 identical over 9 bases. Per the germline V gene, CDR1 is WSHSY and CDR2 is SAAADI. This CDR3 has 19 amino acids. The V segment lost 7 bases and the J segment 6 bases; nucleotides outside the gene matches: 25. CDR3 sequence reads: CASTEKGQGEGSAMCEQYF. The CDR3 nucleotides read TGCGCCAGCACCGAAAAGGGACAGGGCGAAGGGTCGGCGATGTGCGAGCAGTACTTC.

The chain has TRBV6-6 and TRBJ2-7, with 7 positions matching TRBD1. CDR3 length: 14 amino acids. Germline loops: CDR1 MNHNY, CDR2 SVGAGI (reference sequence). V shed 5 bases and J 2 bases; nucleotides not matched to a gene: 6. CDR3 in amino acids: CASSDRAATYEQYF. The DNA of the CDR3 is TGTGCCAGCAGTGACAGGGCGGCAACCTACGAGCAGTACTTC.

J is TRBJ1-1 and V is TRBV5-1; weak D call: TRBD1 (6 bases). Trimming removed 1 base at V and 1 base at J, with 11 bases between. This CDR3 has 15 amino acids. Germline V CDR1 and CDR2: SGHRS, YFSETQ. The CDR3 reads CASSLLLTGNTEAFF. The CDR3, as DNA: TGCGCCAGCAGCTTGCTCCTGACAGGGAACACTGAAGCTTTCTTT.

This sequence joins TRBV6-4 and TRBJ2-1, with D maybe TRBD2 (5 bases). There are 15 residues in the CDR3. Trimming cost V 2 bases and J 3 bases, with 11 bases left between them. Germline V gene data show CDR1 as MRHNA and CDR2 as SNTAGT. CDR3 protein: CASSDTTRDYNEQFF. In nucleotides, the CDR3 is TGTGCCAGCAGTGACACCACCCGGGACTACAATGAGCAGTTCTTC.